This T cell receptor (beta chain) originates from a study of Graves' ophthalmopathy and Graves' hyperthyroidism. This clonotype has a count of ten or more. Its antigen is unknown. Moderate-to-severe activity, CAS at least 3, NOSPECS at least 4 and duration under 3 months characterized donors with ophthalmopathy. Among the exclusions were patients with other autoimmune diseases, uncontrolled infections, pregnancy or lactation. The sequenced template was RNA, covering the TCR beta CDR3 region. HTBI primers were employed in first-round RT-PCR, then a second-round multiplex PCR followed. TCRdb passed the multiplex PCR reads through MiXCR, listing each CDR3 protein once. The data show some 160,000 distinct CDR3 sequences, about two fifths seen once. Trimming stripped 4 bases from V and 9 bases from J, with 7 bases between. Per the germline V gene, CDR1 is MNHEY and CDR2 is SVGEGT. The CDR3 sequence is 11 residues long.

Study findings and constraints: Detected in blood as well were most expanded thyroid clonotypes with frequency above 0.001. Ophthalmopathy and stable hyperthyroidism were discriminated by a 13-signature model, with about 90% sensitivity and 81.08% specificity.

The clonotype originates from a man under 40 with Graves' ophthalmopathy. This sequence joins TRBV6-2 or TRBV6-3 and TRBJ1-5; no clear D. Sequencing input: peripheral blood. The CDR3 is CASSSPWPQHF. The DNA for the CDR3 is TGTGCCAGCAGTTCTCCCTGGCCCCAGCATTTT.